These 25 T cell receptor beta chains originate from one sample sequenced in a study of cytomegalovirus exposure and HLA in healthy donors. Profiled with immunoSEQ multiplex PCR; TCRdb holds only in-frame clones, not every one. Seen here are some 70,000 clones, roughly 96% observed once, and the top ten hold 2.4%. Sequenced sample: PBMCs. Receptor source: a man younger than 30 in good health and CMV-seronegative.

The chain recombines TRBV5-5 with TRBJ1-1, with no clear D. The CDR3 is 13 amino acids. V was trimmed by 4 bases and J by 4 bases, leaving 11 bases between them. CDR1 and CDR2 (germline): SGHKS, YYEKEE (reference sequence). The CDR3 sequence: CASSLNIPTEAFF. The DNA of the CDR3 is TGTGCCAGCAGCCTCAACATACCCACTGAAGCTTTCTTT.

The chain links TRBV13 to TRBJ2-3; tentatively, D is TRBD2 (6 bases). Looked up from germline, CDR1 is PRHDT and CDR2 is FYEKMQ (reference sequence). Between the trimmed V and J ends, which lost 1 base and 2 bases, there was a span of 10 bases. The CDR3 is made up of 15 amino acids. CDR3 amino acids: CASSLAGASTDTQYF. The CDR3, as DNA: TGTGCCAGCAGCTTAGCGGGAGCATCCACAGATACGCAGTATTTT.

In its sample, this clone was seen once. This chain uses TRBV27 with TRBJ2-1, with TRBD2 matching 10 bases. The CDR3 has 16 residues. The ends lost 4 bases at V and 8 bases at J; junction bases unmatched: 11. CDR1 MNHEY and CDR2 SMNVEV come from the germline V gene (reference sequence). The CDR3 loop is CASSWTSGVYNDEQFF. The CDR3 DNA is TGTGCCAGCAGTTGGACTAGCGGAGTTTACAACGATGAGCAGTTCTTC.

CDR3 amino acids: CASSLLQVAYGYTF. For the CDR3, the DNA is TGTGCCAGCAGTTTATTACAGGTGGCCTATGGCTACACCTTC. The V call is TRBV27, the J call TRBJ1-2; D might be TRBD1 (5 bases). CDR1 and CDR2 (germline): MNHEY, SMNVEV (reference sequence). The ends were cut back, 1 base at V and 4 bases at J, with 10 bases in the middle. The CDR3 is 14 amino acids.

The V and J genes are TRBV5-6 and TRBJ1-1, with 7 bases that match TRBD1. V lost 4 bases to trimming and J lost 7 bases; unmatched junction nucleotides: 4. CDR3 length equals 12 residues. The V gene's germline CDR1 is SGHDT and CDR2 YYEEEE. Here the CDR3 reads CASSGDSHEAFF. CDR3 DNA sequence: TGTGCCAGCAGCGGGGACAGCCATGAAGCTTTCTTT.

The V gene is TRBV11-3, the J gene TRBJ1-3; a possible D gene is TRBD1 (5 bases). V lost 3 bases, J lost 9 bases, and 9 bases lay in between. The V gene's germline CDR1 is SGHNT and CDR2 YENEEA. CDR3 length: 12 residues. The CDR3 protein is CASSFSQGTIYF. CDR3 in DNA: TGTGCCAGCAGCTTCTCCCAGGGCACCATATATTTT.

The chain employs TRBV5-1 and TRBJ2-3, with TRBD1 matching 8 bases. Germline CDR1 SGHRS, CDR2 YFSETQ. J was trimmed by 2 bases and V by 3 bases; bases with no gene match: 5. The CDR3 consists of 15 residues. Here the CDR3 DNA reads TGCGCCAGCAGCTGGGGGACAGGTCCCACAGATACGCAGTATTTT. This sequence encodes CASSWGTGPTDTQYF.

The V call is TRBV5-4, the J call TRBJ1-2; D is unresolved. Trimming removed 3 bases at V and 4 bases at J, with 16 bases between. From germline, CDR1 is SGHNT and CDR2 YYREEE (reference sequence). This CDR3 comprises 15 residues. CDR3 bases: TGTGCCAGCAGCTCTAGGACCTCGGCGGGCTATGGCTACACCTTC. This codes for CASSSRTSAGYGYTF.

The chain carries TRBV5-1 and TRBJ2-7; 9 positions agree with TRBD1. The CDR3 is 17 residues long. Trimming took 0 bases from V and 6 from J; bases not matched to a gene: 13. Germline V CDR1 and CDR2: SGHRS, YFSETQ. As DNA, the CDR3 is TGCGCCAGCAGCTTGGCAGGGACAGGGCTCGGATTGGCCGAGCAGTACTTC. This encodes CASSLAGTGLGLAEQYF.

The rearrangement links TRBV6-1 to TRBJ2-5, with TRBD1 matching 7 bases. Germline-derived CDR1 and CDR2 are MNHNS and SASEGT. Unmatched junction bases numbered 7, after V lost 4 bases and J lost 2 bases. The CDR3 is 15 amino acids. In DNA, the CDR3 is TGTGCCAGCAGTGGCCGGGACAGAGTTCAAGAGACCCAGTACTTC. It encodes CASSGRDRVQETQYF.

This chain links TRBV7-6 with TRBJ2-7; a weak D match, TRBD1 (5 bases). This CDR3 comprises 13 residues. V was trimmed by 0 bases and J by 5 bases, leaving 8 bases between them. The germline V gene encodes CDR1 SGHVS and CDR2 FNYEAQ. The CDR3 DNA sequence: TGTGCCAGCAGCTTAGCATCCAGGGACGAGCAGTACTTC. Protein: CASSLASRDEQYF. Together with reference TRBV7-6 and TRBJ2-7, the CDR3 gives the full variable domain: GAGVSQSPRYKVTKRGQDVALRCDPISGHVSLYWYRQALGQGPEFLTYFNYEAQQDKSGLPNDRFSAERPEGSISTLTIQRTEQRDSAMYRCASSLASRDEQYFGPGTRLTVT.

The genes are TRBV6-6 and TRBJ1-2; 10 bases agree with TRBD1. Germline-derived CDR1 and CDR2 are MNHNY and SVGAGI (reference sequence). The length of the CDR3 is 15 residues. V was clipped by 6 bases and J by 7 bases; unmatched bases: 11. Here the CDR3 reads CASSPTPGTGVGYTF. The CDR3 coding sequence is TGTGCCAGCAGCCCTACCCCCGGGACAGGGGTTGGCTACACCTTC.

This rearrangement joins TRBV6-1 to TRBJ2-3; the D is unclear. The CDR3 is 14 amino acids. V was clipped by 7 bases and J by 2 bases, with 13 bases between them. From germline, CDR1 is MNHNS and CDR2 SASEGT. As DNA, the CDR3 is TGTGCCAGCACCTCGAGGATCCCCACAGATACGCAGTATTTT. This codes for CASTSRIPTDTQYF.

V gene TRBV4-2 combines with J gene TRBJ2-5, with a possible D match to TRBD2 (6 bases). Germline loops: CDR1 LGHNA, CDR2 YNFKEQ. The CDR3 is made up of 16 amino acids. The V end was cut by 0 bases, the J end by 2 bases, with 13 bases between. CDR3 amino acids: CASSQDIPSEQETQYF. CDR3 sequence (DNA): TGTGCCAGCAGCCAAGATATACCTAGCGAGCAAGAGACCCAGTACTTC.

The chain has TRBV6-6 and TRBJ2-5; 10 positions agree with TRBD2. Looked up from germline, CDR1 is MNHNY and CDR2 is SVGAGI (reference sequence). This CDR3 spans 14 amino acids. The J segment lost 4 bases and the V segment lost 2 bases, leaving 1 base of the junction unmatched. CDR3 in DNA: TGTGCCAGCAGTTACCTAGCGGGAGTAGAGACCCAGTACTTC. Translated: CASSYLAGVETQYF.

The chain joins TRBV10-3 to TRBJ2-2; a possible D gene is TRBD1 (6 bases). The germline gives CDR1 ENHRY, CDR2 SYGVKD. The CDR3 is 16 residues long. Trimming removed 0 bases at V and 4 bases at J, with 12 bases between. The CDR3 nucleotides read TGTGCCATCAGTGAGTCCCAGGGGCGAAGCACCGGGGAGCTGTTTTTT. It translates to CAISESQGRSTGELFF.

The chain couples TRBV5-5 to TRBJ1-3; D ambiguous. CDR1 is SGHKS and CDR2 is YYEKEE in the germline V gene (reference sequence). The CDR3 is made up of 14 amino acids. Trimming pared 3 bases from V and 0 bases from J, leaving 7 bases between. The CDR3 sequence: CASSSDNSGNTIYF. CDR3 in DNA: TGTGCCAGCAGCTCCGACAACTCTGGAAACACCATATATTTT.

The chain links TRBV2 to TRBJ2-5, with TRBD1 identical over 7 bases. Trimming removed 6 bases from V and 4 bases from J; junction bases left unmatched: 8. Per the germline V gene, CDR1 is SNHLY and CDR2 is FYNNEI. There are 14 residues in the CDR3. The CDR3 nucleotides read TGTGCCAGCAGAAAGAACAGGGGTCCAGAGACCCAGTACTTC. It specifies CASRKNRGPETQYF. The variable domain in full, with the rest retrieved from reference TRBV2 and TRBJ2-5, is EPEVTQTPSHQVTQMGQEVILRCVPISNHLYFYWYRQILGQKVEFLVSFYNNEISEKSEIFDDQFSVERPDGSNFTLKIRSTKLEDSAMYFCASRKNRGPETQYFGPGTRLLVL.

This rearrangement joins TRBV5-6 to TRBJ2-2; perhaps TRBD1 as D (6 bases). Germline-derived CDR1 and CDR2 are SGHDT and YYEEEE. V lost 2 bases, J lost 7 bases, and 9 bases lay in between. This CDR3 contains 13 residues. CDR3 DNA sequence: TGTGCCAGCAGCTTTCCACAGGGCGGGGAGCTGTTTTTT. Translating gives CASSFPQGGELFF.

This rearrangement joins TRBV6-5 to TRBJ1-2; D is uncertain. This CDR3 spans 13 amino acids. The V gene lost 8 bases and the J gene lost 2 bases, with 12 bases spanning the gap. Germline V gene lookup returns CDR1 MNHEY and CDR2 SVGAGI. The CDR3 nucleotides read TGTGCCAGCGGTAAACAGACCAACTATGGCTACACCTTC. Protein sequence: CASGKQTNYGYTF.

The CDR3 region has the DNA TGTGCCAGCAGTACGGACAGAAGCTCTGGAAACACCATATATTTT. Translated: CASSTDRSSGNTIYF. The V gene is TRBV6-6, the J gene TRBJ1-3; tentative D call: TRBD1 (6 bases). The CDR3 length is 15 residues. The V end was cut by 5 bases, the J end by 0 bases, with 11 bases between. Germline-derived CDR1 and CDR2 are MNHNY and SVGAGI (reference sequence).

The gene calls are TRBV10-2 and TRBJ1-2; 7 positions agree with TRBD1. The trim removed 4 bases at V and 8 bases at J, leaving 7 bases unmatched. This CDR3 region has 13 residues. Germline CDR1 and CDR2: WSHSY and SAAADI. The CDR3 region is CASSGTTGNGYTF. The CDR3 DNA follows: TGCGCCAGCAGTGGAACGACAGGGAACGGCTACACCTTC.

The chain carries TRBV6-1 and TRBJ2-2; 12 bases fit TRBD2. V was pared by 5 bases and J by 6 bases, with 4 bases of the junction left unmatched. CDR3 length: 15 amino acids. Germline CDR1 and CDR2: MNHNS and SASEGT. The CDR3 is CASSPLAGGPGELFF. CDR3 bases: TGTGCCAGCAGTCCCCTAGCGGGAGGGCCCGGGGAGCTGTTTTTT.

The chain recombines TRBV5-4 with TRBJ1-5; D remains ambiguous. The CDR3 contains 13 residues. Trimming removed 7 bases from V and 3 bases from J, with 11 bases in between. Germline V lookup: CDR1 SGHNT, CDR2 YYREEE (reference sequence). CDR3 DNA: TGTGCCAGCTCTGCGGGTTTCAATCAGCCCCAGCATTTT. It is translated as CASSAGFNQPQHF. Combining the CDR3 with reference TRBV5-4 and TRBJ1-5 gives the whole variable domain ETGVTQSPTHLIKTRGQQVTLRCSSQSGHNTVSWYQQALGQGPQFIFQYYREEENGRGNFPPRFSGLQFPNYSSELNVNALELDDSALYLCASSAGFNQPQHFGDGTRLSIL.

V is TRBV10-2 and J is TRBJ1-5, with 10 nucleotides matching TRBD1. Per germline, CDR1 WSHSY and CDR2 SAAADI. J was trimmed by 0 bases and V by 4 bases; bases with no gene match: 9. The CDR3 runs to 18 residues. The CDR3 reads CASSGIDRGQGSNQPQHF. Here the CDR3 DNA reads TGCGCCAGCAGTGGGATAGACAGGGGGCAAGGTAGCAATCAGCCCCAGCATTTT.